This T cell receptor beta chain was captured by sequencing in a study of technical replicates of blood from several donors. The CDR3 contains 15 residues. Germline values: CDR1 SGHNT, CDR2 YYREEE (reference sequence). Trimming took off 0 bases at V and 4 bases at J, with 11 bases between the two ends. TCRdb keeps only in-frame clones here, not all; method: immunoSEQ multiplex PCR. Here the sample spans around 80,000 clones, around 94% being singletons. This clonotype originated in a human donor in good health. Sequenced sample: T cells isolated from PBMCs. The J gene is TRBJ2-1, the V gene TRBV5-4; D is possibly TRBD2 (5 bases). CDR3 loop: CASSLVEGPYNEQFF. CDR3 coding DNA: TGTGCCAGCAGCTTGGTAGAGGGTCCGTACAATGAGCAGTTCTTC.